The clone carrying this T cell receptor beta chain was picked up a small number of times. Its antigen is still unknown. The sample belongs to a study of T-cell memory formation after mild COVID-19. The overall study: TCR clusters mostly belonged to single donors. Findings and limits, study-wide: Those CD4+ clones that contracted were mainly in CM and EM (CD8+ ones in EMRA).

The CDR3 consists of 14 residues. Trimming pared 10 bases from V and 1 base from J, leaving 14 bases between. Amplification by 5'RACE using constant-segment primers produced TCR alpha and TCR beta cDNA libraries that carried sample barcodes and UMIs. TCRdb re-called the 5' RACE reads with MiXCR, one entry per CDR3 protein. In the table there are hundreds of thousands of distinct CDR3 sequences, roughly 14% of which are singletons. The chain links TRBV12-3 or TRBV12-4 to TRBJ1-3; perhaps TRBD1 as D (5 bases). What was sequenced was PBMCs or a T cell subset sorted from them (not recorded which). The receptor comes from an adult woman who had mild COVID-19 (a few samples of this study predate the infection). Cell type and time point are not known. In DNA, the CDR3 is TGTGCCACCGGACGGGGGGGGTCTGGAAACACCATATATTTT. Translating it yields CATGRGGSGNTIYF.